These 6 T cell receptor beta chains originate from one sample sequenced in a study of Ad26.COV2.S vaccination and SARS-CoV-2 variants. This sample's treatment: 15 to 20 received Ad26.COV2.S at low or high dose, single or two shots; several received placebo; per-sample allocation not given. The samples date from day 63 after the first vaccine or placebo injection. Generated by immunoSEQ multiplex PCR, the TCRdb table keeps only in-frame clones and is missing some. The table has about 390,000 clones, approximately 92% seen once. Material: peripheral blood, obtained in a trial of Ad26.COV2.S vaccine versus placebo. Receptors originate from a person between 18 and 60 years old who received the Ad26.COV2.S COVID-19 vaccine or a placebo.

The CDR3 region is CASSDRGYQPQHF. For the CDR3, the DNA is TGTGCCAGTAGTGACAGGGGGTATCAGCCCCAGCATTTT. This sequence joins TRBV19 and TRBJ1-5; 9 nucleotides agree with TRBD1. CDR1 LNHDA and CDR2 SQIVND come from the germline V gene (reference sequence). With V trimmed by 5 bases and J by 5 bases, 1 base remained unmatched. This CDR3 is built from 13 residues.

This clone was seen once. This chain joins TRBV28 and TRBJ2-7; TRBD1 or TRBD2 may be the D gene (6 bases each). The CDR3 totals 15 residues. V lost 3 bases and J 5 bases, leaving 17 bases between the germline ends. Germline V CDR1 and CDR2: MDHEN, SYDVKM. The DNA of the CDR3 is TGTGCCAGCAGTTTCCCCCGAGGGGGGTTCCACGAGCAGTACTTC. Its translation is CASSFPRGGFHEQYF.

The chain uses TRBV5-5 and TRBJ2-1, with D perhaps matching TRBD2 (6 bases). CDR1 is SGHKS, CDR2 YYEKEE, per germline (reference sequence). There are 14 residues in the CDR3. V was pared by 7 bases and J by 7 bases, with 18 bases between. The CDR3 reads CASHRDGRDNEQFF. Here the CDR3 DNA reads TGTGCCAGCCACCGGGACGGGAGAGATAATGAGCAGTTCTTC. Supplemented by reference TRBV5-5 and TRBJ2-1, the full variable domain reads DAGVTQSPTHLIKTRGQQVTLRCSPISGHKSVSWYQQVLGQGPQFIFQYYEKEERGRGNFPDRFSARQFPNYSSELNVNALLLGDSALYLCASHRDGRDNEQFFGPGTRLTVL.

The chain uses TRBV5-1 and TRBJ2-2; 10 bases map to TRBD2. V was pared by 3 bases and J by 2 bases, with 4 bases of the junction left unmatched. The CDR3 has 16 amino acids. Germline-derived CDR1 and CDR2 are SGHRS and YFSETQ. The CDR3 DNA reads as TGCGCCAGCAGCTATATAGCGGGGGGAAACACCGGGGAGCTGTTTTTT. Translating it yields CASSYIAGGNTGELFF.

The chain employs TRBV28 and TRBJ2-5; 7 bases match TRBD1. J lost 5 bases, V lost 4 bases, and 16 bases had no gene match. Germline V gene lookup returns CDR1 MDHEN and CDR2 SYDVKM. This CDR3 spans 17 amino acids. CDR3 sequence (DNA): TGTGCCAGCAGTTGGCTCCGCCCGGGACAGTCTAAGGAGACCCAGTACTTC. Translation: CASSWLRPGQSKETQYF.

The CDR3 sequence is CATSIGSYEQYF. The CDR3 bases are TGTGCCACTAGCATAGGGTCGTACGAGCAGTACTTC. V and J are TRBV19 and TRBJ2-7, with D perhaps TRBD2 (5 bases). The CDR3 runs 12 residues. V lost 10 bases and J 4 bases, leaving 14 bases between the germline ends. In germline, CDR1 is LNHDA, CDR2 SQIVND (reference sequence). The full variable domain, completed using reference TRBV19 and TRBJ2-7, is DGGITQSPKYLFRKEGQNVTLSCEQNLNHDAMYWYRQDPGQGLRLIYYSQIVNDFQKGDIAEGYSVSREKKESFPLTVTSAQKNPTAFYLCATSIGSYEQYFGPGTRLTVT.